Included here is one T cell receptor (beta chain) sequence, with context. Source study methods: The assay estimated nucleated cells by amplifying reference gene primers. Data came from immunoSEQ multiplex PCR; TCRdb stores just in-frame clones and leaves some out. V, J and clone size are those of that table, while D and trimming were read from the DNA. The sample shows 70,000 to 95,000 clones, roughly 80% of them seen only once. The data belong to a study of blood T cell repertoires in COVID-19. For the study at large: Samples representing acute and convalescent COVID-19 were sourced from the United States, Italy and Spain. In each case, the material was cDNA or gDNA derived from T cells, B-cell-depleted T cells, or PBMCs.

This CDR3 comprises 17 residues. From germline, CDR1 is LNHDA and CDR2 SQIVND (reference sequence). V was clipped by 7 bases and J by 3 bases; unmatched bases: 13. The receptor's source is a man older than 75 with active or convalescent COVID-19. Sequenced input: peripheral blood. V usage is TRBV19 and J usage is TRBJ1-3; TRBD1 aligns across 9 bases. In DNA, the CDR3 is TGTGCCAGTACCAACTCAAACAGGGGGCGCGATGGAAACACCATATATTTT. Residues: CASTNSNRGRDGNTIYF. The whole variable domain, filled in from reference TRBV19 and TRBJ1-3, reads DGGITQSPKYLFRKEGQNVTLSCEQNLNHDAMYWYRQDPGQGLRLIYYSQIVNDFQKGDIAEGYSVSREKKESFPLTVTSAQKNPTAFYLCASTNSNRGRDGNTIYFGEGSWLTVV.